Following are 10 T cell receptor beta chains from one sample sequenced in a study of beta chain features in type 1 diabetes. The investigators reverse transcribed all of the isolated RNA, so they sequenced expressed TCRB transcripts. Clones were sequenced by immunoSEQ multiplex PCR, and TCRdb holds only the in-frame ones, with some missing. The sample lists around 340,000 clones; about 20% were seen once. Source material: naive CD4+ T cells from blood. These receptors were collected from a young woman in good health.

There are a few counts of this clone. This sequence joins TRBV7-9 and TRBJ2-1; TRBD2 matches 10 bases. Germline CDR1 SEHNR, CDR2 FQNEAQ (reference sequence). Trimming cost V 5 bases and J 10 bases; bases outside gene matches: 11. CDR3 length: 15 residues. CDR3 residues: CASSPRVAGGREQFF. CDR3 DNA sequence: TGTGCCAGCAGCCCTCGGGTAGCGGGGGGCCGGGAGCAGTTCTTC.

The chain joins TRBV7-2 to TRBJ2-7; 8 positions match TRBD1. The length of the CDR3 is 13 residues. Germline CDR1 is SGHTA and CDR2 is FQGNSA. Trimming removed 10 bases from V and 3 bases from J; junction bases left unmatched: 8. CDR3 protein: CATGLDRDYEQYF. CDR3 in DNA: TGTGCCACCGGACTGGACAGGGACTACGAGCAGTACTTC.

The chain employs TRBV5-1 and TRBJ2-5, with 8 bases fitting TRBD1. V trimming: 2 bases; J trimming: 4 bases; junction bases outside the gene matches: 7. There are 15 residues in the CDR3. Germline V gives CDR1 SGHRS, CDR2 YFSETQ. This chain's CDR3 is CASSFTGQGRETQYF. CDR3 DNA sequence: TGCGCCAGCAGCTTCACCGGACAGGGACGAGAGACCCAGTACTTC.

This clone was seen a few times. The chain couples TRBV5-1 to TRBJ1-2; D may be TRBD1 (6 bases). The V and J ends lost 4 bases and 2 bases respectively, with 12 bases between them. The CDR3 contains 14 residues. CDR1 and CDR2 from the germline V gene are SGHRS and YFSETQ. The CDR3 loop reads CASSVGQSNYGYTF. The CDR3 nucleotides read TGCGCCAGCAGCGTTGGACAGTCAAACTATGGCTACACCTTC.

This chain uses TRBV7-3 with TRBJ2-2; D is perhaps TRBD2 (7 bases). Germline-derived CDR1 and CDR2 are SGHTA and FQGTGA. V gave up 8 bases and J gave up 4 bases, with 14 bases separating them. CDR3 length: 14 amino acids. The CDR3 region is CASQRGGRTGELFF. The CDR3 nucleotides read TGTGCCAGCCAAAGGGGGGGGCGCACCGGGGAGCTGTTTTTT.

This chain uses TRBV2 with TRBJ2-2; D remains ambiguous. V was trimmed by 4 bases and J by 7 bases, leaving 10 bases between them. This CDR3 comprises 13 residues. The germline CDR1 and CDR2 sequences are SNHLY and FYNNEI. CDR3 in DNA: TGTGCCAGCAGTGGGCTAGAGATCGGGGAGCTGTTTTTT. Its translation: CASSGLEIGELFF.

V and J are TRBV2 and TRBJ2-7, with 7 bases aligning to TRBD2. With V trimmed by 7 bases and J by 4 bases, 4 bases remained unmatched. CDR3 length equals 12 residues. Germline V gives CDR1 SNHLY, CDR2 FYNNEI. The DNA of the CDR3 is TGTGCCAGCAAGGATAGCGGGTACGAGCAGTACTTC. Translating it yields CASKDSGYEQYF.

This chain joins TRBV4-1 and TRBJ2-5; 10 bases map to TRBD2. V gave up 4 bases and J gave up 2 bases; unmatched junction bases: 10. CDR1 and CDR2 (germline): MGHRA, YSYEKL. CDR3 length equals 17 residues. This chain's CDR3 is CASSRGAGGMGQETQYF. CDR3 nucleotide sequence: TGCGCCAGCAGCCGAGGAGCGGGAGGGATGGGACAAGAGACCCAGTACTTC.

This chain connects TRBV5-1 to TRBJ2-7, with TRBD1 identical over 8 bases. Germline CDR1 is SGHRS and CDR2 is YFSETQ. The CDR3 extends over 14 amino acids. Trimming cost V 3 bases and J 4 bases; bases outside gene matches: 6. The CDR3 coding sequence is TGCGCCAGCAGCTCCGGACAGGGCCGATACGAGCAGTACTTC. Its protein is CASSSGQGRYEQYF.

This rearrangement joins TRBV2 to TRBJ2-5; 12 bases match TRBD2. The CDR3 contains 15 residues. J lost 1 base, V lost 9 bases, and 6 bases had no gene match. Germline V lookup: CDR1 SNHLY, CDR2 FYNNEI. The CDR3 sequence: CASSGLAGSQETQYF. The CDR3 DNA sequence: TGTGCCAGTTCCGGACTAGCGGGGAGCCAAGAGACCCAGTACTTC.